The subject of this entry is one TCR beta chain. The antigen remains undetermined. Measured with immunoSEQ multiplex PCR; TCRdb has only the in-frame clones, and not every one. Seen here are about 120,000 clones, about 92% observed once, and the top ten hold about 5%. The study pooled second doses at about 4 or about 12 weeks. Deletions cut 1 base from V and 5 bases from J, with 13 bases between. Per the germline V gene, CDR1 is SGHTA and CDR2 is FQGNSA. The CDR3 is 15 amino acids. The data were obtained in a study of T cell responses to AZD1222 COVID-19 vaccine. Study conclusions and caveats: Spike-wide vaccine-associated CD4 TCRs dominated at 160-218 and 743-854. Following two doses of AZD1222, Spike-specific TCR breadth and depth rose.

The clonotype originates from an adult who received the AZD1222 COVID-19 vaccine. This specimen consisted of peripheral blood, obtained 28 days after the second AZD1222 dose. This sequence joins TRBV7-2 and TRBJ2-3; no clear D gene. The CDR3 reads CASSLEVLLQDTQYF. Written as DNA, the CDR3 is TGTGCCAGCAGCTTAGAGGTCTTGTTGCAAGATACGCAGTATTTT. The full variable domain, its missing parts supplied by reference TRBV7-2 and TRBJ2-3, is GAGVSQSPSNKVTEKGKDVELRCDPISGHTALYWYRQSLGQGLEFLIYFQGNSAPDKSGLPSDRFSAERTGGSVSTLTIQRTQQEDSAVYLCASSLEVLLQDTQYFGPGTRLTVL.